The 9 T cell receptor beta chains given below trace back to one sample, sequenced in a study of cytomegalovirus exposure and HLA in healthy donors. 60 Vbeta and 13 Jbeta primers were used in PCR. Repertoires were generated with immunoSEQ multiplex PCR, while TCRdb's copy carries only in-frame clones and drops some. Among roughly 89,000 clones listed, 70% to 90% were seen once. The sample consisted of PBMCs. These receptors were taken from a man between 18 and 35 years old in good health and CMV-seronegative.

This chain connects TRBV4-2 to TRBJ1-5; possibly TRBD1 for D (5 bases). CDR3 length: 18 residues. Germline V gene data show CDR1 as LGHNA and CDR2 as YNFKEQ. Trimming left V 2 bases short and J 2 bases short, with 19 bases between. The CDR3 spells CASSQTTQGRVGNQPQHF. The CDR3, as DNA: TGTGCCAGCAGCCAAACTACCCAAGGCAGGGTTGGCAATCAGCCCCAGCATTTT.

This clone has just one count. The genes are TRBV28 and TRBJ1-2, with a tentative D call TRBD1 (5 bases). The CDR3 totals 13 residues. Germline V lookup: CDR1 MDHEN, CDR2 SYDVKM. V lost 5 bases and J lost 6, with 13 bases in between. CDR3 region: CASSQAGRNGYTF. The CDR3 DNA follows: TGTGCCAGCAGTCAGGCGGGGCGTAATGGCTACACCTTC.

The genes are TRBV6-5 and TRBJ1-6; D unclear. The V end lost 0 bases, the J end lost 10 bases, and 7 bases lay between the germline ends. The CDR3 is made up of 13 amino acids. Germline CDR1 is MNHEY and CDR2 is SVGAGI. CDR3 nucleotide sequence: TGTGCCAGCAGTTACTCTTTGAGGTCACCCCTCCACTTT. Residues: CASSYSLRSPLHF.

J is TRBJ2-3 and V is TRBV7-3; maybe TRBD2 (6 bases). Germline-derived CDR1 and CDR2 are SGHTA and FQGTGA. The V end was cut by 3 bases, the J end by 3 bases, with 10 bases between. The CDR3 has 14 amino acids. CDR3 amino acids: CASSFGGWTDTQYF. DNA of the CDR3: TGTGCCAGCAGCTTCGGGGGTTGGACAGATACGCAGTATTTT.

The chain carries TRBV6-5 and TRBJ2-7; the D gene is possibly TRBD2 (6 bases). Germline lookup yields CDR1 MNHEY and CDR2 SVGAGI. The CDR3 is 12 residues long. The CDR3 spells CVSRRGTYEQYF. The CDR3 region has the DNA TGTGTTTCCCGGAGGGGAACCTACGAGCAGTACTTC.

J is TRBJ1-6 and V is TRBV27; D possibly corresponds to TRBD1 (5 bases). In germline, CDR1 is MNHEY, CDR2 SMNVEV (reference sequence). The CDR3 sequence is 16 residues long. Trimming removed 6 bases at V and 4 bases at J, with 16 bases between. The CDR3 here is CASRPGRGHYNSPLHF. The CDR3 coding sequence is TGTGCCAGCAGGCCCGGGAGGGGCCATTATAATTCACCCCTCCACTTT.

The chain is built from TRBV19 and TRBJ1-2; no definite D call. The length of the CDR3 is 13 residues. V shed 3 bases and J shed 2 bases, with 7 bases lying between them. In germline, CDR1 is LNHDA, CDR2 SQIVND (reference sequence). CDR3 loop: CASSMTGNYGYTF. As DNA, the CDR3 is TGTGCCAGTAGTATGACCGGGAACTATGGCTACACCTTC.

The chain employs TRBV7-8 and TRBJ1-1; tentative D call: TRBD1 (5 bases). CDR3 length: 12 residues. V was clipped by 5 bases and J by 5 bases, with 9 bases between them. Germline loops: CDR1 SGHVS, CDR2 FQNEAQ. The DNA of the CDR3 is TGTGCCAGCAGCCCGCGGGGGACTGAAGCTTTCTTT. It codes for CASSPRGTEAFF.

The V and J genes are TRBV6-6 and TRBJ2-5; TRBD2 matches at 9 bases. CDR3 length: 15 amino acids. Germline values: CDR1 MNHNY, CDR2 SVGAGI (reference sequence). J lost 3 bases, V lost 7 bases, and 9 bases had no gene match. CDR3 in amino acids: CASNGRAGGKETQYF. In DNA, the CDR3 is TGTGCCAGCAACGGGAGAGCGGGGGGAAAAGAGACCCAGTACTTC.